This TCR beta chain is drawn from a study of human T cells and chemical hapten exposure. Germline V CDR1 and CDR2: SGHRS, YFSETQ. V shed 4 bases and J 9 bases; nucleotides not matched to a gene: 5. The CDR3 length is 13 residues. It was the library that attached unique molecular identifiers to individual cDNA molecules. Via MiXCR, TCRdb re-called the RACE reads, giving one row per CDR3 protein. The sample has some 380,000 distinct CDR3 sequences; 4.8% are singletons. Study-wide findings and caveats: A positive correlation with patch test score was found for PT1 expanded TCR counts.

This clonotype was seen at least ten times. What it recognizes is unknown. Time point here: patch test 1, 2 weeks after DPC sensitization. Regarding treatment: therapeutic diphenylcyclopropenone sensitization with weekly scalp DPC. Donors were 18 to 70-year-old alopecia patients suitable for DPC. V is TRBV5-1 and J is TRBJ1-2; 11 nucleotides match TRBD1. This sample comprised whole blood, obtained in connection with sensitization to the hapten diphenylcyclopropenone (DPC). The receptor's source is a woman between 45 and 65 years old with alopecia areata. Some clones in this sample may be carry-over from other donors' samples. CDR3 DNA sequence: TGCGCCAGCAGCGAGGGACAGGGGGGAAGCTACACCTTC. Protein: CASSEGQGGSYTF.